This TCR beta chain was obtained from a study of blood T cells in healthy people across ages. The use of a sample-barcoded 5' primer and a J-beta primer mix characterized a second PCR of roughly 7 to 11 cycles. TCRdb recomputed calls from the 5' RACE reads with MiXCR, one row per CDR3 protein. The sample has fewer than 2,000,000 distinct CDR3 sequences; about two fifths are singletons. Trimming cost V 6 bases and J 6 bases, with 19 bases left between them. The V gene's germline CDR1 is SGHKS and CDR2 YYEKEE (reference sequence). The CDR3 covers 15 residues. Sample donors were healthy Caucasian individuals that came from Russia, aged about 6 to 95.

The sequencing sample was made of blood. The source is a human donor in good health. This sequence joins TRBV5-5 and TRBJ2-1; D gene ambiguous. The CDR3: CASIYRPASGNEQFF. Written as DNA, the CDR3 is TGTGCCAGCATTTACCGCCCGGCATCTGGCAATGAGCAGTTCTTC.